Each of the 29 T cell receptor beta chains below was sequenced from the same sample in a study of cytomegalovirus exposure and HLA in healthy donors. Primers for the PCR totalled 60 Vbeta and 13 Jbeta. Libraries were prepared by immunoSEQ multiplex PCR; TCRdb keeps only in-frame clonotypes and omits some of them. There are roughly 140,000 clones in the sample; approximately 68% occur only once, and around 2.2% lies in the top ten. Sequenced material: PBMCs. The origin of the receptors is a man aged 40-55 years in good health and CMV-seronegative.

The rearrangement links TRBV9 to TRBJ2-3; weak D call: TRBD2 (6 bases). V was shortened by 0 bases and J by 2 bases, with 10 bases between the two germline ends. The CDR3 runs 15 residues. Germline CDR1 and CDR2: SGDLS and YYNGEE. CDR3 region: CASSVGGTFTDTQYF. In DNA form, the CDR3 reads TGTGCCAGCAGCGTAGGTGGGACTTTCACAGATACGCAGTATTTT.

The gene calls are TRBV19 and TRBJ1-2, with D perhaps matching TRBD1 (6 bases). V lost 1 base and J 7 bases, leaving 19 bases between the germline ends. CDR1 is LNHDA, CDR2 SQIVND, per germline (reference sequence). The CDR3 spans 16 residues. CDR3 DNA: TGTGCCAGTAGTATAGGGGGGCAGGGCCCTCTCGGTGGCTACACCTTC. Its translation is CASSIGGQGPLGGYTF.

This clone was detected only a few times. V gene TRBV11-3 combines with J gene TRBJ2-1, with 7 bases lining up with TRBD1. V trimming: 1 base; J trimming: 8 bases; junction bases outside the gene matches: 2. The germline gives CDR1 SGHNT, CDR2 YENEEA. The CDR3 runs to 13 residues. CDR3 protein: CASSLAQGYEQFF. In nucleotides, the CDR3 is TGTGCCAGCAGCTTAGCACAGGGGTATGAGCAGTTCTTC.

This rearrangement joins TRBV7-3 to TRBJ2-7; 11 bases are a match to TRBD2. J gave up 5 bases and V 0 bases, and 9 bases lay outside the gene matches. This CDR3 contains 17 residues. Germline V lookup: CDR1 SGHTA, CDR2 FQGTGA. CDR3 DNA sequence: TGTGCCAGCAGCTTAACTCCCTCTAGCGGGGGGTTCAACGAGCAGTACTTC. Protein product: CASSLTPSSGGFNEQYF.

The chain recombines TRBV19 with TRBJ2-1, with a possible D match to TRBD2 (7 bases). The CDR3 is made up of 15 amino acids. Between the trimmed V and J ends, which lost 10 bases and 2 bases, there was a span of 18 bases. CDR1 is LNHDA, CDR2 SQIVND, per germline (reference sequence). CDR3: CATLPGGGPYNEQFF. CDR3 nucleotides: TGTGCCACCCTCCCAGGCGGGGGCCCCTACAATGAGCAGTTCTTC.

This clone appeared a few times. V gene TRBV6-6 combines with J gene TRBJ2-7; a possible D gene is TRBD2 (5 bases). This CDR3 contains 14 residues. Germline CDR1 is MNHNY and CDR2 is SVGAGI (reference sequence). Trimming left V 5 bases short and J 1 base short, with 12 bases between. The CDR3 loop is CASSRSGESYEQYF. CDR3 DNA sequence: TGTGCCAGCAGTCGATCTGGGGAGTCCTACGAGCAGTACTTC.

This clone was detected once. J is TRBJ2-7 and V is TRBV7-9; 7 bases agree with TRBD2. Looked up from germline, CDR1 is SEHNR and CDR2 is FQNEAQ (reference sequence). V dropped 2 bases and J dropped 5; count of bases not matched to a gene: 6. This CDR3 has 14 residues. The CDR3, as DNA: TGTGCCAGCAGCTTACAATGGGGGAGGGACGAGCAGTACTTC. Protein product: CASSLQWGRDEQYF.

J is TRBJ1-2 and V is TRBV7-9; D unclear. Between the trimmed V and J ends, which lost 0 bases and 8 bases, there was a span of 19 bases. This CDR3 contains 16 residues. Germline assignment: CDR1 SEHNR and CDR2 FQNEAQ (reference sequence). CDR3 coding DNA: TGTGCCAGCAGCTTAGCGGCGGCGTGGTGGGAGAGGGGCTACACCTTC. It specifies CASSLAAAWWERGYTF.

As DNA, the CDR3 is TGCGCCAGCAGTAAACCCAAGGCTAGCGAGCAGTACTTC. This translates into CASSKPKASEQYF. The chain recombines TRBV23-1 with TRBJ2-7; D unresolved. TRBV23-1 is placed among ORFs of uncertain function. V lost 5 bases to trimming and J lost 6 bases, with 14 bases between them. The CDR3 is 13 amino acids.

The genes are TRBV6-5 and TRBJ2-1, with 8 bases lining up with TRBD1. Trimming cost V 1 base and J 7 bases; bases outside gene matches: 6. The CDR3 is 15 residues long. Germline CDR1 and CDR2: MNHEY and SVGAGI. The CDR3 DNA reads TGTGCCAGCAGTTACTTTCAGGGGGCGGGGAATGAGCAGTTCTTC. Protein product: CASSYFQGAGNEQFF.

The chain carries TRBV5-3 and TRBJ1-2; 10 nucleotides match TRBD1. TRBV5-3 is an ORF, and what it does is uncertain. V lost 4 bases to trimming and J lost 9 bases; unmatched junction nucleotides: 6. The CDR3 length is 13 residues. In DNA, the CDR3 is TGTGCCAGAAGCCCCCGGGACAGGGGATGCTACACCTTC. It specifies CARSPRDRGCYTF.

V and J are TRBV18 and TRBJ1-2; 7 nucleotides line up with TRBD1. The CDR3 has 17 amino acids. Germline CDR1 KGHSH, CDR2 LQKENI. Germline trimming cut 5 bases from V and 4 bases from J; bases unmatched to any gene: 16. The CDR3 region is CASSSQLRDRESYGYTF. The DNA for the CDR3 is TGTGCCAGCTCATCCCAACTCCGGGACAGAGAATCCTATGGCTACACCTTC.

CDR3 amino acids: CASSGDSGELFF. Written as DNA, the CDR3 is TGTGCCAGCAGTGGGGACAGCGGGGAGCTGTTTTTT. This chain links TRBV2 with TRBJ2-2; 7 bases are shared with TRBD1. Looked up from germline, CDR1 is SNHLY and CDR2 is FYNNEI. The CDR3 extends over 12 amino acids. Unmatched junction bases numbered 0, after V lost 4 bases and J lost 7 bases.

V gene TRBV15 combines with J gene TRBJ2-7; 7 bases match TRBD1. The CDR3 totals 16 residues. Unmatched junction bases numbered 11, after V lost 3 bases and J lost 3 bases. The V gene's germline CDR1 is LNHNV and CDR2 YYDKDF (reference sequence). CDR3 nucleotides: TGTGCCACCAGCAGGGCCGCAGGGACAGCTAGCTACGAGCAGTACTTC. Protein sequence: CATSRAAGTASYEQYF.

This chain connects TRBV2 to TRBJ2-3; 7 bases are shared with TRBD2. V dropped 0 bases and J dropped 5; count of bases not matched to a gene: 14. The CDR3 runs 18 residues. Germline V lookup: CDR1 SNHLY, CDR2 FYNNEI. In DNA form, the CDR3 reads TGTGCCAGCAGTGAAGCTAAAGGCGGGAGTTTAGAGCTAGATACGCAGTATTTT. Its protein product is CASSEAKGGSLELDTQYF.

This rearrangement joins TRBV6-6 to TRBJ2-1; 7 positions agree with TRBD2. The J segment lost 5 bases and the V segment lost 0 bases, leaving 4 bases of the junction unmatched. Germline CDR1 is MNHNY and CDR2 is SVGAGI (reference sequence). The CDR3 runs to 15 residues. CDR3 nucleotide sequence: TGTGCCAGCAGTTACTCGAGGGACTACCACAATGAGCAGTTCTTC. Translated: CASSYSRDYHNEQFF.

This clone was seen only a few times. The V call is TRBV7-2, the J call TRBJ1-2; 8 nucleotides align to TRBD1. Germline V gene data show CDR1 as SGHTA and CDR2 as FQGNSA. With V trimmed by 5 bases and J by 8 bases, 13 bases remained unmatched. This CDR3 comprises 15 residues. The CDR3 DNA is TGTGCCAGCAGCCCAGCGACTCAGGGGGCGGGAGGCTACACCTTC. It codes for CASSPATQGAGGYTF.

This clone was recorded a few times. The V call is TRBV28, the J call TRBJ2-5; D might be TRBD2 (5 bases). Near its end, the DNA agrees better with TRBJ2-7, so the J call may be wrong. The germline CDR1 and CDR2 sequences are MDHEN and SYDVKM. This CDR3 region has 14 residues. Written as DNA, the CDR3 is TGTGCCAGCAGTCCGGCGGGCTACCTATACGAGCAGTACTTC. It specifies CASSPAGYLYEQYF.

This clone came up a few times. This rearrangement joins TRBV18 to TRBJ1-1; TRBD1 aligns across 10 bases. This CDR3 is 15 amino acids long. V lost 4 bases to trimming and J lost 4 bases; unmatched junction nucleotides: 6. Germline V gene lookup returns CDR1 KGHSH and CDR2 LQKENI. CDR3 in DNA: TGTGCCAGCTCACGAGGACAGGGGGAAATCACTGAAGCTTTCTTT. As protein: CASSRGQGEITEAFF.

J is TRBJ2-7 and V is TRBV28, with a weak D call TRBD2 (6 bases). Germline V CDR1 and CDR2: MDHEN, SYDVKM. V was cut by 8 bases and J by 5 bases, with 28 bases left in between. CDR3 length equals 17 residues. CDR3 coding DNA: TGTGCCAGCGGTCGGGACCGGGCGACCGCGGGAAGGCACGAGCAGTACTTC. It specifies CASGRDRATAGRHEQYF.

V gene TRBV5-1 combines with J gene TRBJ1-6; D is unclear. The CDR3 is made up of 14 amino acids. Germline CDR1 reads SGHRS; CDR2 reads YFSETQ. Trimming took 4 bases from V and 4 from J, leaving 9 bases between them. Here the CDR3 DNA reads TGCGCCAGCAGCGCGGGTGTATATAATTCACCCCTCCACTTT. Translation: CASSAGVYNSPLHF.

V and J are TRBV6-1 and TRBJ1-3; D unresolved. The CDR3 is 15 residues long. The V gene lost 7 bases and the J gene lost 3 bases, with 16 bases spanning the gap. Germline CDR1 MNHNS, CDR2 SASEGT. The CDR3 DNA follows: TGTGCCAGCATCCTCAACCTAAACGGTGGAAACACCATATATTTT. This encodes CASILNLNGGNTIYF.

The chain carries TRBV2 and TRBJ1-2; TRBD1 matches at 8 bases. The CDR3 runs 13 residues. With 6 bases clipped from V and 7 bases from J, the junction kept 7 bases outside the gene matches. Germline assignment: CDR1 SNHLY and CDR2 FYNNEI. The DNA of the CDR3 is TGTGCCAGCAGGGTACAGGGGGAGGTTGGCTACACCTTC. Translated, it gives CASRVQGEVGYTF.

The chain carries TRBV2 and TRBJ1-2, with a possible D match to TRBD1 (6 bases). With 8 bases removed from V and 6 bases from J, the gap between germline ends came to 19 bases. Germline loops: CDR1 SNHLY, CDR2 FYNNEI. CDR3 size: 14 residues. The CDR3 DNA reads as TGTGCCAGCTACAGGGTGGGAGTGCGGGATGGCTACACCTTC. Protein product: CASYRVGVRDGYTF.

The J gene is TRBJ2-7, the V gene TRBV7-9; D perhaps matches TRBD1 (6 bases). V was cut by 0 bases and J by 2 bases, with 17 bases left in between. Germline V gene lookup returns CDR1 SEHNR and CDR2 FQNEAQ (reference sequence). The CDR3 has 17 amino acids. The CDR3 loop is CASSLAWDTFVTYEQYF. Written as DNA, the CDR3 is TGTGCCAGCAGCTTAGCGTGGGACACTTTCGTTACCTACGAGCAGTACTTC.

The CDR3 DNA follows: TGTGCCAGCAGTTTCCTAGCGGTGGGATACAATGAGCAGTTCTTC. It translates to CASSFLAVGYNEQFF. The V call is TRBV28, the J call TRBJ2-1, with 7 nucleotides matching TRBD2. This CDR3 region has 15 residues. V lost 3 bases and J lost 4; bases outside the gene matches: 6. Looked up from germline, CDR1 is MDHEN and CDR2 is SYDVKM.

The V and J genes are TRBV15 and TRBJ2-2; D is ambiguous. This CDR3 has 14 amino acids. Germline CDR1 LNHNV, CDR2 YYDKDF (reference sequence). Trimming shortened V by 0 bases and J by 4 bases, and 6 bases separated the two germline ends. CDR3 bases: TGTGCCACCAGCAGAGATGCAGGCACCGGGGAGCTGTTTTTT. Translated, it gives CATSRDAGTGELFF.

The genes are TRBV9 and TRBJ2-3; maybe TRBD2 (5 bases). CDR3 length: 14 amino acids. Germline V gene data show CDR1 as SGDLS and CDR2 as YYNGEE. Between the trimmed V and J ends, which lost 4 bases and 0 bases, there was a span of 9 bases. CDR3 bases: TGTGCCAGCAGCCCGGGAAGCAGCACAGATACGCAGTATTTT. Protein product: CASSPGSSTDTQYF.

The chain is built from TRBV2 and TRBJ2-1, with D maybe TRBD2 (5 bases). This CDR3 is 14 amino acids long. V was clipped by 8 bases and J by 3 bases, with 14 bases between them. Germline V gene sequence: CDR1 SNHLY, CDR2 FYNNEI. The CDR3 protein is CASRGLVGYNEQFF. The DNA for the CDR3 is TGTGCCAGCCGAGGGTTGGTGGGCTACAATGAGCAGTTCTTC. Based on the CDR3 plus reference TRBV2 and TRBJ2-1, the full variable domain is EPEVTQTPSHQVTQMGQEVILRCVPISNHLYFYWYRQILGQKVEFLVSFYNNEISEKSEIFDDQFSVERPDGSNFTLKIRSTKLEDSAMYFCASRGLVGYNEQFFGPGTRLTVL.